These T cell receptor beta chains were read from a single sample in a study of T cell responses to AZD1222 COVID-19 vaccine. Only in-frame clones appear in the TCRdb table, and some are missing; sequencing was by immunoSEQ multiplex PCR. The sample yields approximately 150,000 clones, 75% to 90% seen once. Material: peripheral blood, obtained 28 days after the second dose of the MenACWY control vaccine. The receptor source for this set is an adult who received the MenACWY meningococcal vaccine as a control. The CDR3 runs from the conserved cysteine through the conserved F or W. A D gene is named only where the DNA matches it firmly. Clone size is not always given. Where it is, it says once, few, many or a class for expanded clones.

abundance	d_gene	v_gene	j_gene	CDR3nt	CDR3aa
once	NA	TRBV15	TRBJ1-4	TGTGCCACCAGCAGAGATCATGTCGGGAATGATGAAAAACTGTTTTTT	CATSRDHVGNDEKLFF
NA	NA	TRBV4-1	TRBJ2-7	TGCGCCAGCAGCCAAAGTAGGGGTAACTCCTACGAGCAGTACTTC	CASSQSRGNSYEQYF
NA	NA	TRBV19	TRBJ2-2	TGTGCCAGTAACTACAAGAACACCGGGGAGCTGTTTTTT	CASNYKNTGELFF
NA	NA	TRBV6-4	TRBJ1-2	TGTGCCAGCTCCCCAGGGCCGGCTCGGGGCTACACCTTC	CASSPGPARGYTF
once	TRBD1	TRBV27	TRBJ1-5	TGTGCCAGCTCGGGACAGTGGAATCAGCCCCAGCATTTT	CASSGQWNQPQHF
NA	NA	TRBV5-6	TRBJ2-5	TGTGCCAGCAGCTTGGTACAGCAAGAGACCCAGTACTTC	CASSLVQQETQYF
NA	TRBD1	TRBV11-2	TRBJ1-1	TGTGCCAGCAGCCCAACTGGGACAGGCAGAGAAGCTTTCTTT	CASSPTGTGREAFF
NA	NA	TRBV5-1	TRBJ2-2	TGCGCCAGCAGCATCACCGGGACGGGGAACACCGGGGAGCTGTTTTTT	CASSITGTGNTGELFF
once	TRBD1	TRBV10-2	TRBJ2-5	TGCGCCAGCAGTTGGGGACAGACCCAAGAGACCCAGTACTTC	CASSWGQTQETQYF
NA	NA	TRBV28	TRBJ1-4	TGTGCCAGCAGTTCCAGGACCATAAATGAAAAACTGTTTTTT	CASSSRTINEKLFF
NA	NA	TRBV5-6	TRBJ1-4	TGTGCCAGCAGCCCAACACTTGGGGCTGGAGAAAAACTGTTTTTT	CASSPTLGAGEKLFF
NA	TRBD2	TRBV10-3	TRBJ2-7	TGTGCCATCAGCGGCGGGAGTGAATTCTACGAGCAGTACTTC	CAISGGSEFYEQYF
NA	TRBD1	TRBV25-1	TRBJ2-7	TGTGCCAGCAGTATCCGGGACAGGGGATCTGAGCAGTACTTC	CASSIRDRGSEQYF
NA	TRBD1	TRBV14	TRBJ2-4	TGTGCCAGCAGCCAGAAGCTCGGACAGGGTTGGGACATTCAGTACTTC	CASSQKLGQGWDIQYF
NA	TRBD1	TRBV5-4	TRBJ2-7	TGTGCCAGCAGCTTGATCGGACAGGGGGGAACCTACGAGCAGTACTTC	CASSLIGQGGTYEQYF
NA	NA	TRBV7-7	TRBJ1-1	TGTGCCAGCAGCCCCCTCGGGGGGAACACTGAAGCTTTCTTT	CASSPLGGNTEAFF
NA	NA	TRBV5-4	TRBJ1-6	TGTGCCAGCAGCCGTGGTCCACCGAATTCACCCCTCCACTTT	CASSRGPPNSPLHF
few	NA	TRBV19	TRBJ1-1	TGTGCCAGTAGTCCCTACAGGGTATTGCGGAACACTGAAGCTTTCTTT	CASSPYRVLRNTEAFF
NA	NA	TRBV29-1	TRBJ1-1	TGCAGCGTGACGGCCACTGAAGCTTTCTTT	CSVTATEAFF
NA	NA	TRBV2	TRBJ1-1	TGTGCCAGCAGTGAGACAGCCACGAACACTGAAGCTTTCTTT	CASSETATNTEAFF
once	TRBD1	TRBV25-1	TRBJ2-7	TGTGCCAGCAGTGGACAGGGCCAGAAACACGAGCAGTACTTC	CASSGQGQKHEQYF
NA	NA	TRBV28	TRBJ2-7	TGTGCCAGCAGTTTCGCCTCCTACGAGCAGTACTTC	CASSFASYEQYF
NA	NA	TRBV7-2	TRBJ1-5	TGTGCCAGCAGCTCCCGGACTAATCAGCCCCAGCATTTT	CASSSRTNQPQHF
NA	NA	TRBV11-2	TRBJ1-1	TGTGCCAGCAGGGACAGCTTGGGGGACACTGAAGCTTTCTTT	CASRDSLGDTEAFF
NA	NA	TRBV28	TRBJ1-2	TGTGCCAGCAGTAGCTATCATAGGAATGGCTACACCTTC	CASSSYHRNGYTF
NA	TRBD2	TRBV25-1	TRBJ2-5	TGTGCCAGCAGTGCGCCGGGAGGGCAAGAGACCCAGTACTTC	CASSAPGGQETQYF
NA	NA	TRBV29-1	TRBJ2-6	TGCAGCGTTGAAGATACGCATGCAGGGGCCAACGTCCTGACTTTC	CSVEDTHAGANVLTF
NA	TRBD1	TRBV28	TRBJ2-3	TGTGCCAGCAGTTCCGTGCTGGCAGGGGGTGATGTAGATACGCAGTATTTT	CASSSVLAGGDVDTQYF
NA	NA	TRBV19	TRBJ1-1	TGTGCCAGTAGTATTAAGGACACTGAAGCTTTCTTT	CASSIKDTEAFF
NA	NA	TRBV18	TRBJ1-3	TGTGCCAGCTCACCACAGGGACCCGGGAACACCATATATTTT	CASSPQGPGNTIYF
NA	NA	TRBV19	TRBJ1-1	TGTGCCAGTAGTACTCGGGACTTGCACCTGAACACTGAAGCTTTCTTT	CASSTRDLHLNTEAFF
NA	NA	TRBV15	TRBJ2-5	TGTGCCACCAGCAGAGGTGGAGTGCAAGAGACCCAGTACTTC	CATSRGGVQETQYF
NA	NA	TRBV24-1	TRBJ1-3	TGTGCCACCAGTGAGGGACTAAACTCTGGAAACACCATATATTTT	CATSEGLNSGNTIYF
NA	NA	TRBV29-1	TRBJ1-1	TGCAGCGTTGCGACCGCTAACACTGAAGCTTTCTTT	CSVATANTEAFF
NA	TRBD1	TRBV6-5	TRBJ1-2	TGTGCCAGCAGTCCCCCGGGACAGGGGGCCTCTGGCTACACCTTC	CASSPPGQGASGYTF
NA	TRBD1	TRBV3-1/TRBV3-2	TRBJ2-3	TGTGCCAGCAGCCCGGGACAGGGGGGCACAGATACGCAGTATTTT	CASSPGQGGTDTQYF
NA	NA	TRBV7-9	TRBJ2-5	TGTGCCAGCAGCTTAGACAGTCAAGAGACCCAGTACTTC	CASSLDSQETQYF
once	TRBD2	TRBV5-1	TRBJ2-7	TGCGCCAGCAGCTTGGCAGTCGCCGGGACTAGCACCGAGCAGTACTTC	CASSLAVAGTSTEQYF
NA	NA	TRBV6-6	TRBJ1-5	TGTGCCAGCAGTTACGTTCAGGGTAGCGGTCAGCCCCAGCATTTT	CASSYVQGSGQPQHF
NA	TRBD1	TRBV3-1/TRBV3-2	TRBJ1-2	TGTGCCAGCAGTTCTGGGACAGGGCTCTATGGCTACACCTTC	CASSSGTGLYGYTF
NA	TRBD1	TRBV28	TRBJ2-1	TGTGCCTGGACGAGGGGGCCAGCTGATGAGCAGTTCTTC	CAWTRGPADEQFF
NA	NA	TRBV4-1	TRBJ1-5	TGCGCCAGCAGCACGGGGTCGGGACAGCCCCAGCATTTT	CASSTGSGQPQHF
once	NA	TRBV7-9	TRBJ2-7	TGTGCCAGCCACCCTGGGGGGGCCGGGGACGAGCAGTACTTC	CASHPGGAGDEQYF
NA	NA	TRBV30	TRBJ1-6	TGTGCCTGGAGGGAGTCATGGAATTCACCCCTCCACTTT	CAWRESWNSPLHF
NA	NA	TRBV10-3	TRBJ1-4	TGTGCCATCTCGCATGAGTCTCGGGGAGCGAGTGAAAAACTGTTTTTT	CAISHESRGASEKLFF
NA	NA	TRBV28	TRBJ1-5	TGTGCCACTAAATTCGGGCGGGGAAGGCAGCCCCAGCATTTT	CATKFGRGRQPQHF
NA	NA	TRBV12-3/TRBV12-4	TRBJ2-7	TGTGCCAGCAGCCCGAGCGGTTCCTACGAGCAGTACTTC	CASSPSGSYEQYF
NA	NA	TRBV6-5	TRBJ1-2	TGTGCCAGCAGCTCCCAGTATGGCTACACCTTC	CASSSQYGYTF
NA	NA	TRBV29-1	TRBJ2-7	TGCAGCGTTGCGACTACCTACGAGCAGTACTTC	CSVATTYEQYF
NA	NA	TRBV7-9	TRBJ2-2	TGTGCCAGCCACACCGGGGAGCTGTTTTTT	CASHTGELFF
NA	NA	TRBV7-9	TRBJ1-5	TGTGCCAGCAGCTTAGGGACCCCGAGGGAGCGTCAAGGGCCCCAGCATTTT	CASSLGTPRERQGPQHF
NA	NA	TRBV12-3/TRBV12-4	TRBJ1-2	TGTGCCAGCTTGACAACGAACTATGGCTACACCTTC	CASLTTNYGYTF
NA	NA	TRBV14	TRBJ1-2	TGTGCCAGCAGCCAAGTGTCCCCGACACTCAAGGGCTACACCTTC	CASSQVSPTLKGYTF
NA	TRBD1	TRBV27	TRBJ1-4	TGTGCCAGCAGTTCGGGACAGTTCCCTGCAACTAATGAAAAACTGTTTTTT	CASSSGQFPATNEKLFF
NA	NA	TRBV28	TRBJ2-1	TGTGCCAGCAGCCTCCTTAGCAAAAATGAGCAGTTCTTC	CASSLLSKNEQFF
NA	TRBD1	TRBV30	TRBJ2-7	TGTGCCTGGAGGTCGACAGGGGGAGTCGACGAGCAGTACTTC	CAWRSTGGVDEQYF
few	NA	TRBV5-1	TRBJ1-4	TGCGCCAGCAGGGAGTCCAGCATCCAGGTACAAAAACTGTTTTTT	CASRESSIQVQKLFF
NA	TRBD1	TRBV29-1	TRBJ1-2	TGCAGCGTTGAAGATGGGGCAGGGGGCTTAGAAGACTTCGATCGAGGGCATGGCTACACCTTC	CSVEDGAGGLEDFDRGHGYTF
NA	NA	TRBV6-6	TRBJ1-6	TGTGCCAGCAGTTCAACTTGGGATTCACCCCTCCACTTT	CASSSTWDSPLHF